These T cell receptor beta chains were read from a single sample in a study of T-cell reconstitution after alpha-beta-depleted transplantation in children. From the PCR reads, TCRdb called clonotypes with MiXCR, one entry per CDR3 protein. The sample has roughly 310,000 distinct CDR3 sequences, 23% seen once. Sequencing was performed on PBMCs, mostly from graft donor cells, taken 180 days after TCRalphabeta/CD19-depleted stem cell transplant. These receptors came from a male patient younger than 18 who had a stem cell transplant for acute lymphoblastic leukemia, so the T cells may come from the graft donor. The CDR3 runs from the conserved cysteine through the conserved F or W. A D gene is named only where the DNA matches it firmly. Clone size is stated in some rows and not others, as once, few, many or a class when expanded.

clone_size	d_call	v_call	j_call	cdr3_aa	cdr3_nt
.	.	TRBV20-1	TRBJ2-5	CSARVAEETQYF	TGCAGTGCTAGAGTAGCGGAAGAGACCCAGTACTTC
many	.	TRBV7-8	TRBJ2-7	CASSRTAAYEQYF	TGTGCCAGCAGCCGGACAGCAGCCTACGAGCAGTACTTC
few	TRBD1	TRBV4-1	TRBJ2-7	CASSPRWDRSDEQYF	TGCGCCAGCAGCCCGCGGTGGGACAGGTCGGACGAGCAGTACTTC
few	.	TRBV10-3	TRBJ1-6	CATTLEYNSPLHF	TGTGCCACCACATTGGAGTATAATTCACCCCTCCACTTT
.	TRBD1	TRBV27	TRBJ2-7	CASSSQRQGWAYEQYF	TGTGCCAGCAGTTCCCAACGACAGGGTTGGGCCTACGAGCAGTACTTC
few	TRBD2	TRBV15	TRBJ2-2	CATDERGNTGELFF	TGTGCCACCGACGAGCGGGGGAACACCGGGGAGCTGTTTTTT
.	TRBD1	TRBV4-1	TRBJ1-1	CASSQGARNTGTRGAFF	TGCGCCAGCAGCCAAGGGGCTAGAAATACCGGGACCAGGGGGGCTTTCTTT
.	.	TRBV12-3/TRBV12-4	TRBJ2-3	CASSLSRLGTDTQYF	TGTGCCAGCAGTTTGTCCCGGCTTGGCACAGATACGCAGTATTTT
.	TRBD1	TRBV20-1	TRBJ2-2	CSARETGTGELFF	TGCAGTGCTAGAGAGACAGGGACCGGGGAGCTGTTTTTT
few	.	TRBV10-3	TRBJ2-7	CAISAGGGSPYEQYF	TGTGCCATCAGTGCAGGGGGAGGGTCCCCCTACGAGCAGTACTTC
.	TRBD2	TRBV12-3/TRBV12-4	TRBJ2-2	CASNPGTSGSFVTGELFF	TGTGCCAGCAACCCCGGGACTAGCGGGAGTTTTGTCACCGGGGAGCTGTTTTTT
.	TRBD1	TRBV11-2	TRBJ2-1	CASSLLAGGDYNEQFF	TGTGCCAGCAGCTTACTCGCAGGGGGCGACTACAATGAGCAGTTCTTC
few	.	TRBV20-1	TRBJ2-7	CSASSGHLSGVYEQYF	TGCAGTGCTAGCTCGGGACACCTCAGCGGGGTCTACGAGCAGTACTTC
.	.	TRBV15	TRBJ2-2	CATRRKWGNTGELFF	TGTGCCACCCGGAGGAAGTGGGGAAACACCGGGGAGCTGTTTTTT
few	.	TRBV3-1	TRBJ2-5	CASSPWTRQETQYF	TGTGCCAGCAGCCCCTGGACTCGCCAAGAGACCCAGTACTTC
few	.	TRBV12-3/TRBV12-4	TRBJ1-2	CASSFRGIDGYTF	TGTGCCAGCAGTTTTAGAGGGATAGATGGCTACACCTTC
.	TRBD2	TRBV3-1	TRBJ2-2	CASSQDHWTSGRRPGELFF	TGTGCCAGCAGCCAAGATCATTGGACTAGCGGGAGGCGGCCCGGGGAGCTGTTTTTT
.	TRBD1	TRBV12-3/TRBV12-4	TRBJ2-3	CASRPGTELTDTQYF	TGTGCCAGCAGGCCTGGGACAGAACTCACAGATACGCAGTATTTT
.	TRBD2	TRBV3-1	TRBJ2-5	CASSPTSGRDVGRETQYF	TGTGCCAGCAGTCCGACTAGCGGGAGGGACGTAGGAAGGGAGACCCAGTACTTC
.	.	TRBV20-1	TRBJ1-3	CSARGTYSGNTIYF	TGCAGTGCTCGGGGAACGTACTCTGGAAACACCATATATTTT
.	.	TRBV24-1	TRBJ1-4	CATSAGTNEKLFF	TGTGCCACCAGTGCGGGGACTAATGAAAAACTGTTTTTT
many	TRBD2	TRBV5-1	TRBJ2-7	CASSSLAGGREQYF	TGCGCCAGCAGCTCCTTAGCGGGAGGGCGCGAGCAGTACTTC
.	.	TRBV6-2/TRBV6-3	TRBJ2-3	CASSYSIRRGLTPSTDTQYF	TGTGCCAGCAGTTACTCGATCCGCCGGGGACTTACCCCTAGCACAGATACGCAGTATTTT
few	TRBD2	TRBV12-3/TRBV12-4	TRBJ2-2	CASSLLAGVIGELFF	TGTGCCAGCAGTTTACTCGCGGGAGTAATCGGGGAGCTGTTTTTT
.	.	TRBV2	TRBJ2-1	CASSAGIYYNEQFF	TGTGCCAGCAGTGCCGGGATCTACTACAATGAGCAGTTCTTC
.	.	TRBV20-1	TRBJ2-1	CSARAAASYNEQFF	TGCAGTGCTAGAGCGGCGGCCTCCTACAATGAGCAGTTCTTC
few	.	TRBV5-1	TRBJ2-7	CASSLVYHEQYF	TGCGCCAGCAGCTTGGTTTACCACGAGCAGTACTTC
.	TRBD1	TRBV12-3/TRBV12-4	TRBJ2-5	CASSFRVGQGEETQYF	TGTGCCAGCAGTTTTCGGGTCGGACAGGGAGAAGAGACCCAGTACTTC
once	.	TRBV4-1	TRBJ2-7	CASSRLRSEEQYF	TGCGCCAGCAGCCGACTAAGGTCGGAGGAGCAGTACTTC
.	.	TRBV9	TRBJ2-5	CASSPPSAKQETQYF	TGTGCCAGCAGCCCACCTAGCGCCAAACAAGAGACCCAGTACTTC
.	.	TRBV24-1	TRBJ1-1	CATSDPTGKREAFF	TGTGCCACCAGTGATCCTACAGGGAAAAGGGAAGCTTTCTTT
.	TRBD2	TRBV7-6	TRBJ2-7	CASRKLAFSYEQYF	TGTGCCAGCAGGAAACTAGCGTTCTCCTACGAGCAGTACTTC
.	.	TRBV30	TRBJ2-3	CAWSVLMSTDTQYF	TGTGCCTGGAGTGTACTGATGAGCACAGATACGCAGTATTTT
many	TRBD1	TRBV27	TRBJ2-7	CASSFGQGSYEQYF	TGTGCCAGCAGCTTTGGACAGGGAAGTTACGAGCAGTACTTC
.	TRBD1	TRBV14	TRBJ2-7	CASSQPRQGPFEQYF	TGTGCCAGCAGCCAACCCCGACAGGGCCCCTTTGAGCAGTACTTC
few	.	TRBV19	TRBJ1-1	CASSRTAGMNTEAFF	TGTGCCAGTAGTAGAACGGCAGGTATGAACACTGAAGCTTTCTTT
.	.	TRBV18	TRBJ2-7	CASSRSQGDEQYF	TGTGCCAGCTCCCGATCCCAAGGGGACGAGCAGTACTTC
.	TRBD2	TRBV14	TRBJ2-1	CASSPERGGHEQFF	TGTGCCAGCAGCCCGGAGCGGGGAGGGCATGAGCAGTTCTTC
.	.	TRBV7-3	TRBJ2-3	CASSPNGFTSDTQYF	TGTGCCAGCAGCCCTAATGGTTTTACAAGTGATACGCAGTATTTT
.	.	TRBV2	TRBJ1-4	CASRIQDHPNEKLFF	TGTGCCAGCAGAATACAGGACCACCCAAATGAAAAACTGTTTTTT
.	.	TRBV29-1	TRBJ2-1	CSFPGNGGPEGGYNEQFF	TGCAGCTTTCCCGGAAATGGGGGCCCCGAAGGAGGGTACAATGAGCAGTTCTTC
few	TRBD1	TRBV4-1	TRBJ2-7	CASSGTGEQSF	TGCGCCAGCAGCGGGACAGGCGAGCAGTCCTTC
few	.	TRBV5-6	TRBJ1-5	CASSPDGSNQPQHF	TGTGCCAGCAGCCCCGACGGAAGCAATCAGCCCCAGCATTTT
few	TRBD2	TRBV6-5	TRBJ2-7	CASSYRGTSGRRGQYF	TGTGCCAGCAGTTACCGCGGGACTAGCGGTCGCCGGGGGCAGTACTTC
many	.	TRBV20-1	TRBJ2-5	CSARDPGGPRKTQYF	TGCAGTGCTAGAGATCCGGGGGGCCCCAGGAAGACCCAGTACTTC
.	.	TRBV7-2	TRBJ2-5	CATWWAWGTSETQYF	TGTGCCACGTGGTGGGCATGGGGCACGAGTGAGACCCAGTACTTC
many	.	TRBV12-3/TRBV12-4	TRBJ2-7	CASSFGLYEQYF	TGTGCCAGCAGTTTTGGCCTCTACGAGCAGTACTTC
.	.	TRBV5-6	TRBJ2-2	CASSLGRATGELFF	TGTGCCAGCAGCTTGGGCAGGGCCACCGGGGAGCTGTTTTTT
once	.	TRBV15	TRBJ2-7	CATSREGTGSLSYEQYF	TGTGCCACCAGCAGAGAAGGGACGGGGAGTTTGTCCTACGAGCAGTACTTC
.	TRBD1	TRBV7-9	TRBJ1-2	CASSLSPTGDFGYTF	TGTGCCAGCAGCTTGTCCCCGACAGGGGATTTTGGCTACACCTTC
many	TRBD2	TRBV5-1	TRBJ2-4	CASSSGLEANIQYF	TGCGCCAGCAGCTCCGGACTAGAGGCGAACATTCAGTACTTC
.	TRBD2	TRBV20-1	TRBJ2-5	CSAPKRLAETQYF	TGCAGTGCTCCTAAAAGACTAGCAGAGACCCAGTACTTC
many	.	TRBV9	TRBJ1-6	CASSDEGGIKGNSPLHF	TGTGCCAGCAGCGACGAGGGGGGCATAAAGGGGAATTCACCCCTCCACTTT
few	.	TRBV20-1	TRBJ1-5	CSARNDRRDSNQPQHF	TGCAGTGCTAGGAACGACAGGAGGGATAGCAATCAGCCCCAGCATTTT
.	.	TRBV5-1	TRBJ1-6	CARGVDKGPYNSPLHF	TGCGCCAGGGGGGTTGACAAGGGCCCCTATAATTCACCCCTCCACTTT